The 31 T cell receptor beta chains reported below all come from one sample, sequenced in a study of vaccination and CD4 T cells after COVID-19. Treatment defined: roughly ten-day PBMC culture with coronavirus spike peptide pools or control peptides (ViraFEST assay). CD4+ T cells that came from the unexposed donor were collected before the COVID-19 pandemic (2011-2018). These receptors lack a known antigen. Sequence data for DNA of cultured CD4+ T cells were generated by the Oncomine TCR Beta short-read assay. MiXCR, applied by TCRdb to the PCR reads, yields one record per CDR3 protein. This sample has thousands of distinct CDR3 sequences; approximately 31% occur once, and the top ten carry 30% to 45%. The sample taken for sequencing was CD4+ T cells from blood, cultured in vitro. The receptors shown here come from a human donor in good health.

Notes on this clonotype: One junction end disagrees with the germline gene, perhaps due to a read error. This chain connects TRBV7-3 to TRBJ2-1; 8 bases map to TRBD1. Germline CDR1 is SGHTA and CDR2 is FQGTGA. The CDR3 is 12 residues long. CDR3 DNA sequence: TGTGCCAGCAGCTTAGAGACAGGGGCTTCAATCTTC. It translates to CASSLETGASIF. The complete variable domain, with remaining parts taken from reference TRBV7-3 and TRBJ2-1, reads GAGVSQTPSNKVTEKGKYVELRCDPISGHTALYWYRQSLGQGPEFLIYFQGTGAADDSGLPNDRFFAVRPEGSVSTLKIQRTERGDSAVYLCASSLETGASIFGPGTRLTVL.

V usage is TRBV5-4 and J usage is TRBJ2-5; 9 nucleotides match TRBD2. There are 15 residues in the CDR3. The V and J ends lost 6 bases and 4 bases, in that order; junction bases with no gene match: 10. Per germline, CDR1 SGHNT and CDR2 YYREEE (reference sequence). The CDR3 nucleotides read TGTGCCAGCACTGATCCGGCTAGCGGGGTAGAGACCCAGTACTTC. Its translation: CASTDPASGVETQYF.

The chain joins TRBV7-2 to TRBJ2-3; a possible D gene is TRBD1 (5 bases). Germline CDR1 and CDR2: SGHTA and FQGNSA. The CDR3 runs to 13 residues. The germline V and J ends were trimmed by 5 bases and 7 bases, with 13 bases remaining between them. The CDR3 region is CASSIRGVNTQYF. CDR3 coding DNA: TGTGCCAGCAGCATAAGGGGTGTTAATACGCAGTATTTT.

The V and J genes are TRBV30 and TRBJ1-5; unclear D gene. Trimming removed 2 bases at V and 1 base at J, with 9 bases between. The CDR3 extends over 14 amino acids. Germline CDR1 reads GTSNPN; CDR2 reads SVGIG (reference sequence). CDR3 region: CAWSSGNSNQPQHF. For the CDR3, the DNA is TGTGCCTGGAGTTCCGGGAACAGCAATCAGCCCCAGCATTTT.

The chain has TRBV30 and TRBJ1-1, with a weak D call TRBD1 (5 bases). V was clipped by 4 bases and J by 4 bases, with 16 bases between them. From germline, CDR1 is GTSNPN and CDR2 SVGIG (reference sequence). The CDR3 contains 14 residues. This chain's CDR3 is CAWTILGGGTEAFF. CDR3 in DNA: TGTGCCTGGACCATCCTGGGCGGGGGCACTGAAGCTTTCTTT.

The chain joins TRBV20-1 to TRBJ1-1; a possible D gene is TRBD1 (5 bases). The length of the CDR3 is 13 residues. Germline CDR1 DFQATT, CDR2 SNEGSKA (reference sequence). The V and J ends lost 1 base and 4 bases respectively, with 10 bases between them. CDR3 sequence (DNA): TGCAGTGCTAGAGTTTCGGGGGTCACTGAAGCTTTCTTT. Translating it yields CSARVSGVTEAFF.

The gene calls are TRBV2 and TRBJ1-5, with D uncertain. The CDR3 has 15 amino acids. CDR1 SNHLY and CDR2 FYNNEI come from the germline V gene. V lost 3 bases and J 3 bases, leaving 12 bases between the germline ends. The CDR3 DNA follows: TGTGCCAGCAGTGATTTGGGGTTCTTCAATCAGCCCCAGCATTTT. Its protein is CASSDLGFFNQPQHF.

V and J are TRBV25-1 and TRBJ1-2, with 12 bases identical to TRBD1. V shed 6 bases, J shed 4 bases, and the junction held 12 bases outside the gene matches. This CDR3 is 17 amino acids long. The germline V gene encodes CDR1 MGHDK and CDR2 SYGVNS. CDR3 DNA: TGTGCCAGCAGAGAAACCGGGACAGGGGGCTTAGGCTATGGCTACACCTTC. Amino acid sequence: CASRETGTGGLGYGYTF.

This clonotype was recorded a few times. This chain uses TRBV6-5 with TRBJ1-6, with D maybe TRBD1 (6 bases). Germline CDR1 reads MNHEY; CDR2 reads SVGAGI. V lost 4 bases, J lost 7 bases, and 17 bases lay in between. CDR3 length equals 16 residues. CDR3 residues: CASSFRGSGRNSPLHF. DNA of the CDR3: TGTGCCAGCAGTTTTAGGGGGAGCGGAAGAAATTCACCCCTCCACTTT.

The V call is TRBV19, the J call TRBJ2-7; D may match TRBD1 or TRBD2 (5 bases each). Germline CDR1 LNHDA, CDR2 SQIVND (reference sequence). The length of the CDR3 is 15 residues. Trimming pared 3 bases from V and 1 base from J, leaving 13 bases between. CDR3 region: CASSMLGTDSYEQYF. In DNA, the CDR3 is TGTGCCAGTAGTATGTTGGGGACGGATTCCTACGAGCAGTACTTC.

This clonotype occurred a few times. The J gene is TRBJ1-2, the V gene TRBV20-1; D not resolved. The CDR3 runs 12 residues. The V and J ends lost 3 bases and 6 bases respectively, with 11 bases between them. Germline CDR1 is DFQATT and CDR2 is SNEGSKA (reference sequence). DNA of the CDR3: TGCAGTGCTAGGGATCAAATGAATGGCTACACCTTC. Encoded protein: CSARDQMNGYTF.

By sample fraction, this clonotype is medium-sized. The chain is built from TRBV20-1 and TRBJ1-2, with D maybe TRBD1 (6 bases). Trimming took 6 bases from V and 1 from J, leaving 9 bases between them. The germline CDR1 and CDR2 sequences are DFQATT and SNEGSKA (reference sequence). This CDR3 spans 12 amino acids. The CDR3: CSASRGNYGYTF. The CDR3 nucleotides read TGCAGTGCCAGCAGGGGTAACTATGGCTACACCTTC.

V gene TRBV6-1 combines with J gene TRBJ1-1; perhaps TRBD1 as D (5 bases). CDR3 length: 16 residues. V was shortened by 7 bases and J by 7 bases, with 25 bases between the two germline ends. Germline-derived CDR1 and CDR2 are MNHNS and SASEGT. The CDR3 DNA sequence: TGTGCCAGCATTTCGACCGGGTCGCAGGGTCTTTTTGAAGCTTTCTTT. It yields the protein CASISTGSQGLFEAFF.

This clonotype appeared a few times. The gene calls are TRBV15 and TRBJ2-2; possibly TRBD1 for D (6 bases). The CDR3 loop spans 14 amino acids. The germline CDR1 and CDR2 sequences are LNHNV and YYDKDF (reference sequence). Trimming cost V 6 bases and J 4 bases, with 12 bases left between them. CDR3 coding DNA: TGTGCCACCAGTGCGGACAGAACCACCGGGGAGCTGTTTTTT. Translated: CATSADRTTGELFF.

The chain carries TRBV2 and TRBJ1-2, with D hard to call. The germline V gene has CDR1 SNHLY and CDR2 FYNNEI. The CDR3 contains 11 residues. V lost 7 bases to trimming and J lost 4 bases, with 7 bases between them. The DNA of the CDR3 is TGTGCCAGCATAGGATTCTATGGCTACACCTTC. Its protein is CASIGFYGYTF.

This clonotype has just a few counts. The chain combines TRBV15 with TRBJ1-2, with TRBD1 matching over 7 bases. This CDR3 spans 15 amino acids. The V gene's germline CDR1 is LNHNV and CDR2 YYDKDF (reference sequence). The ends lost 0 bases at V and 4 bases at J; junction bases unmatched: 5. The CDR3 sequence: CATSRDGSGGYGYTF. DNA for the CDR3: TGTGCCACCAGCAGAGACGGTTCAGGGGGCTATGGCTACACCTTC.

This clonotype was counted between two and nine times. This chain joins TRBV12-3 or TRBV12-4 and TRBJ2-5; D is uncertain. V was cut by 1 base and J by 5 bases, with 8 bases left in between. The CDR3 covers 13 residues. CDR3 nucleotide sequence: TGTGCCAGCAGTTTAGGATTATGGGAGACCCAGTACTTC. Amino acid sequence: CASSLGLWETQYF.

In this sample, this clonotype is medium-sized. This chain uses TRBV6-2 or TRBV6-3 with TRBJ1-1; D is uncertain. Germline V gene data show CDR1 as MNHEY and CDR2 as SVGEGT. This CDR3 region has 14 residues. Trimming took 5 bases from V and 0 from J, leaving 10 bases between them. In DNA, the CDR3 is TGTGCCAGCAGTGCCCTTCCGATGAACACTGAAGCTTTCTTT. It specifies CASSALPMNTEAFF.

The chain links TRBV15 to TRBJ1-5; 8 nucleotides match TRBD1. The V gene end was trimmed by 8 bases and the J gene end by 5 bases; junction bases not matched to a gene: 11. CDR1 is LNHNV and CDR2 is YYDKDF in the germline V gene (reference sequence). The CDR3 consists of 15 residues. The DNA for the CDR3 is TGTGCCACCGGGACAGGAAGAACCGACGATCAGCCCCAGCATTTT. Translation gives CATGTGRTDDQPQHF.

A few counts support this clonotype. The chain is built from TRBV10-3 and TRBJ1-2; TRBD1 matches 7 bases. CDR1 is ENHRY, CDR2 SYGVKD, per germline. The CDR3 loop spans 13 amino acids. The J segment lost 8 bases and the V segment lost 4 bases, leaving 7 bases of the junction unmatched. In DNA form, the CDR3 reads TGTGCCATCAGTGTTGGGGGGACAGACGGCTACACCTTC. This encodes CAISVGGTDGYTF.

This clonotype showed up just a few times. The J gene is TRBJ2-5, the V gene TRBV5-1; D tentatively reads TRBD1 or TRBD2 (5 bases each). The CDR3 runs 13 residues. With 4 bases removed from V and 3 bases from J, the gap between germline ends came to 10 bases. CDR1 is SGHRS, CDR2 YFSETQ, per germline. CDR3 DNA: TGCGCCAGCAGCCCCGGGACGGAAGAGACCCAGTACTTC. Protein sequence: CASSPGTEETQYF.

The chain uses TRBV6-1 and TRBJ1-2; perhaps TRBD1 as D (6 bases). Germline CDR1 is MNHNS and CDR2 is SASEGT. The CDR3 is 15 residues long. Trimming left V 6 bases short and J 9 bases short, with 23 bases between. The CDR3, as DNA: TGTGCCAGCAGGGGGGAAAAACAGGGTGAAAGTCGCTACACCTTC. Residues: CASRGEKQGESRYTF.

This clonotype was found a few times. The CDR3 protein is CASSFSSGGQETQYF. The DNA for the CDR3 is TGTGCCAGCAGTTTCTCTAGCGGGGGCCAAGAGACCCAGTACTTC. The chain carries TRBV6-5 and TRBJ2-5, with TRBD2 matching 10 bases. The CDR3 has 15 amino acids. The V segment lost 4 bases and the J segment 1 base; nucleotides outside the gene matches: 3. Germline V gives CDR1 MNHEY, CDR2 SVGAGI.

The chain's CDR3 is CASSETSGGAETQYF. The DNA for the CDR3 is TGTGCCAGCAGTGAAACTAGCGGGGGGGCGGAGACCCAGTACTTC. J is TRBJ2-5 and V is TRBV6-1; 13 bases are a match to TRBD2. V trimming: 2 bases; J trimming: 5 bases; junction bases outside the gene matches: 2. The CDR3 length is 15 residues. The germline V gene encodes CDR1 MNHNS and CDR2 SASEGT.

This sequence joins TRBV6-1 and TRBJ1-5, with D unresolved. The CDR3 totals 15 residues. Germline V gives CDR1 MNHNS, CDR2 SASEGT. Trimming shortened V by 1 base and J by 0 bases, and 7 bases separated the two germline ends. The CDR3 DNA follows: TGTGCCAGCAGTGAAGGAGGGTTTAGCAATCAGCCCCAGCATTTT. It specifies CASSEGGFSNQPQHF.

V gene TRBV19 combines with J gene TRBJ1-5; D call uncertain. The germline CDR1 and CDR2 sequences are LNHDA and SQIVND (reference sequence). V dropped 1 base and J dropped 2 bases, with 12 bases sitting between them. There are 16 residues in the CDR3. CDR3 sequence reads: CASSIVKGGGNQPQHF. The CDR3 coding sequence is TGTGCCAGTAGTATAGTTAAAGGAGGTGGCAATCAGCCCCAGCATTTT.

This clonotype is labeled as large. This chain links TRBV6-5 with TRBJ1-5, with 8 bases lining up with TRBD1. This CDR3 has 15 amino acids. CDR1 is MNHEY, CDR2 SVGAGI, per germline. With V trimmed by 4 bases and J by 2 bases, 4 bases remained unmatched. The CDR3 reads CASSSTTGGNQPQHF. The CDR3 DNA sequence: TGTGCCAGCAGTTCAACGACAGGGGGCAATCAGCCCCAGCATTTT.

This clonotype occurred a few times. This rearrangement joins TRBV7-9 to TRBJ1-4, with D perhaps matching TRBD1 (5 bases). The CDR3 contains 15 residues. V dropped 1 base and J dropped 8 bases, with 14 bases sitting between them. Germline lookup yields CDR1 SEHNR and CDR2 FQNEAQ (reference sequence). CDR3 residues: CASSLGRGRDEKLFF. The CDR3 DNA sequence: TGTGCCAGCAGCTTAGGTAGGGGTAGGGACGAAAAACTGTTTTTT.

This chain uses TRBV5-1 with TRBJ1-1; TRBD1 might be the D (6 bases). The CDR3 loop spans 15 amino acids. The germline V gene has CDR1 SGHRS and CDR2 YFSETQ. Trimming took 1 base from V and 3 from J, leaving 13 bases between them. CDR3 protein: CASSLTGPADTEAFF. CDR3 bases: TGCGCCAGCAGCTTGACAGGGCCCGCAGACACTGAAGCTTTCTTT.

This clonotype has a handful of counts. The CDR3 loop is CASSFVYEQYF. The CDR3 bases are TGTGCCAGCAGCTTTGTCTACGAGCAGTACTTC. The chain combines TRBV7-9 with TRBJ2-7; D gene uncertain. This CDR3 is built from 11 residues. V lost 3 bases to trimming and J lost 3 bases, with 3 bases between them. Germline CDR1 is SEHNR and CDR2 is FQNEAQ (reference sequence).

A few counts support this clonotype. The chain uses TRBV10-3 and TRBJ1-5; 8 bases are shared with TRBD1. V gave up 3 bases and J gave up 6 bases; unmatched junction bases: 10. Germline lookup yields CDR1 ENHRY and CDR2 SYGVKD. This CDR3 region has 16 residues. Here the CDR3 reads CAISEGDRHQGQPQHF. CDR3 bases: TGTGCCATCAGTGAAGGGGACAGGCACCAGGGTCAGCCCCAGCATTTT.